These T cell receptor beta chains were read from a single sample in a study of vaccination effects on CD4 cells after COVID-19. These receptors lack a known antigen. Repertoires were generated with immunoSEQ multiplex PCR, while TCRdb's copy carries only in-frame clones and drops some. This sample has fewer than 55,000 clones, with just under 80% found just once. The source was CD4+ T cells from PBMCs cultured with HCoV-OC43 spike peptides, collected before COVID-19 vaccination. Source of these receptors: a human donor who received a COVID-19 vaccine. Each CDR3 is given with its conserved first and last residue.

CDR3 protein,J gene,V gene
CASSSTGGQGYTF,TRBJ1-2,TRBV10-2
CASSPRTGNQPQHF,TRBJ1-5,TRBV7-2
CASSVFGQKLGNQPQHF,TRBJ1-5,TRBV7-8
CASSPVGTEAFF,TRBJ1-1,TRBV6-6
CSVEGGYSTDTQYF,TRBJ2-3,TRBV29-1
CASSHAGTGARSNQPQHF,TRBJ1-5,TRBV4-1
CASSEWTGNTGELFF,TRBJ2-2,TRBV11-2
CASSEVRGQFRNQPQHF,TRBJ1-5,TRBV6-1
CASSLRPNTGELFF,TRBJ2-2,TRBV5-1
CASSNRDRVVGSPLHF,TRBJ1-6,TRBV5-5
CSVKLTGGSGNTIYF,TRBJ1-3,TRBV29-1
CASSGSVGNQPQHF,TRBJ1-5,TRBV18
CASSPGPNTGELFF,TRBJ2-2,TRBV7-2
CASSPGWSSDSSTDTQYF,TRBJ2-3,TRBV11-3
CATSDPRWGATGELFF,TRBJ2-2,TRBV24-1
CASSLVGQDTDTQYF,TRBJ2-3,TRBV7-9
CATSDLHGTGGYNEQFF,TRBJ2-1,TRBV24-1
CASSLVVGGGSSETQYF,TRBJ2-5,TRBV7-2
CASSSLAGSTDTQYF,TRBJ2-3,TRBV9
CSVERLNTEAFF,TRBJ1-1,TRBV29-1
CASSYRADLGYGYTF,TRBJ1-2,TRBV6-5
CASGLYEGKQFF,TRBJ2-1,TRBV12-5
CASSAKDREETQYF,TRBJ2-5,TRBV5-4
CASSPSANEKLFF,TRBJ1-4,TRBV18
CASSQDVAGRGSFF,TRBJ1-1,TRBV4-1
CASSLGQVPNTEAFF,TRBJ1-1,TRBV19
CATSDKKNNRRQETQYF,TRBJ2-5,TRBV24-1
CASSGRDRANEQFF,TRBJ2-1,TRBV5-6
CASSPGTGGNTGELFF,TRBJ2-2,TRBV5-1
CASSPKRGSSYNEQFF,TRBJ2-1,TRBV14
CATSGTANTEAFF,TRBJ1-1,TRBV10-3
CASSFTGTDGYTF,TRBJ1-2,TRBV28
CASSLGIAPPLTDTQYF,TRBJ2-3,TRBV11-2
CASSFQVTDTQYF,TRBJ2-3,TRBV5-5
CASGLSGRGYNSPLHF,TRBJ1-6,TRBV12-5
CASSGYSTEAFF,TRBJ1-1,TRBV6-5
CASSRSGDYGYTF,TRBJ1-2,TRBV6-4
CASSVRMGTGRQETQYF,TRBJ2-5,TRBV2
CASSGDRAGYTF,TRBJ1-2,TRBV12-3/TRBV12-4
CAISDTSVLGETQYF,TRBJ2-5,TRBV10-3
CASSSLAGGVNEQFF,TRBJ2-1,TRBV5-4
CASSLVGGKNEKLFF,TRBJ1-4,TRBV5-4
CASSAKTEGSPDTQYF,TRBJ2-3,TRBV6-1
CSVGDAEKLFF,TRBJ1-4,TRBV29-1
CARGGNVEQFF,TRBJ2-1,TRBV21-1
CASSAGPGTILFF,TRBJ2-1,TRBV2
CAWSQGPGQPQHF,TRBJ1-5,TRBV30
CASSIHRTGGYGYTF,TRBJ1-2,TRBV9